One sample yielded the 31 T cell receptor beta chains listed below, sequenced in a study of blood T cell repertoires in COVID-19 (dated by TCRdb to about 2020). Libraries came from the immunoSEQ multiplex PCR assay. TCRdb's version of the immuneACCESS table is confined to in-frame rearrangements and falls short of the full clone set. An unresolved V gene accounts for under half of the shortfall where checked; the remainder is of unknown origin. The sample profile shows under 150,000 clones; about 86% of them were found once. The ten top clones hold about 2.2% of the sample. The specimen sequenced was PBMCs or T cells enriched from blood (not recorded which). Receptors were obtained from a man aged 35-49 years with acute COVID-19.

V gene TRBV7-8 combines with J gene TRBJ2-5; D is ambiguous. Trimming removed 3 bases from V and 2 bases from J, with 7 bases in between. The CDR3 is made up of 13 amino acids. Germline V lookup: CDR1 SGHVS, CDR2 FQNEAQ. The CDR3 nucleotides read TGTGCCAGCAGCTTGGTCAGGCAAGAGACCCAGTACTTC. Encoded protein: CASSLVRQETQYF.

This sequence joins TRBV6-2 or TRBV6-3 and TRBJ1-5, with 8 bases lining up with TRBD1. Trimming cost V 2 bases and J 3 bases; bases outside gene matches: 6. Germline CDR1 is MNHEY and CDR2 is SVGEGT. The CDR3 covers 16 residues. CDR3 protein: CASSYGTGPLNQPQHF. As DNA, the CDR3 is TGTGCCAGCAGTTACGGGACAGGACCACTCAATCAGCCCCAGCATTTT.

The chain recombines TRBV6-2 or TRBV6-3 with TRBJ1-3, with D unclear. The V gene's germline CDR1 is MNHEY and CDR2 SVGEGT. The CDR3 covers 16 residues. The V end lost 5 bases, the J end lost 0 bases, and 14 bases lay between the germline ends. The CDR3 nucleotides read TGTGCCAGCAGTCGGCAGGTCCTCGGCTCTGGAAACACCATATATTTT. Residues: CASSRQVLGSGNTIYF.

The chain uses TRBV30 and TRBJ2-7; 12 positions agree with TRBD1. The V gene end was trimmed by 1 base and the J gene end by 9 bases; junction bases not matched to a gene: 7. This CDR3 contains 14 residues. Per the germline V gene, CDR1 is GTSNPN and CDR2 is SVGIG (reference sequence). The DNA of the CDR3 is TGTGCCTGGAGTGCCGGGACAGGGGGCGCGGGGCAGTACTTC. Translating gives CAWSAGTGGAGQYF.

The sample holds one count of this clone. V usage is TRBV5-1 and J usage is TRBJ2-1; 8 bases are shared with TRBD2. Looked up from germline, CDR1 is SGHRS and CDR2 is YFSETQ. V lost 5 bases and J lost 9; bases outside the gene matches: 7. The CDR3 length is 13 residues. The CDR3 DNA sequence: TGCGCCAGCAGATACGCGGCGGGGGGTGAGCAGTTCTTC. Translation: CASRYAAGGEQFF.

V and J are TRBV7-2 and TRBJ1-2, with a weak D call TRBD1 (5 bases). The CDR3 sequence is 14 residues long. V lost 7 bases, J lost 4 bases, and 16 bases lay in between. The germline V gene encodes CDR1 SGHTA and CDR2 FQGNSA. In nucleotides, the CDR3 is TGTGCCAGCACCCTCGCGCAGGGAGGCTATGGCTACACCTTC. This sequence encodes CASTLAQGGYGYTF.

The rearrangement links TRBV19 to TRBJ1-5, with a weak D call TRBD1 (6 bases). Per germline, CDR1 LNHDA and CDR2 SQIVND (reference sequence). CDR3 length equals 16 residues. V gave up 7 bases and J gave up 2 bases, with 18 bases separating them. The CDR3 is CASNNLGPGGNQPQHF. DNA for the CDR3: TGTGCCAGTAATAATTTGGGACCAGGGGGCAATCAGCCCCAGCATTTT.

The chain employs TRBV28 and TRBJ1-1; no definite D call. The CDR3 consists of 15 residues. Trimming removed 2 bases from V and 0 bases from J, with 10 bases in between. The germline gives CDR1 MDHEN, CDR2 SYDVKM. The CDR3 region has the DNA TGTGCCAGCAGTTTACGAGGGATGGTGAACACTGAAGCTTTCTTT. Amino acids: CASSLRGMVNTEAFF.

The chain has TRBV23-1 and TRBJ1-1, with 9 bases that match TRBD1. TRBV23-1 is an ORF for which the function is uncertain. This CDR3 is 15 amino acids long. Trimming took 0 bases from V and 3 from J; bases not matched to a gene: 2. The CDR3 coding sequence is TGCGCCAGCAGTCAATCAGGGGACAGGGACACTGAAGCTTTCTTT. It is translated as CASSQSGDRDTEAFF.

The V and J genes are TRBV12-5 and TRBJ2-5; weak D call: TRBD2 (7 bases). CDR1 is LGHNT and CDR2 is FRNRAP in the germline V gene. The V end was cut by 7 bases, the J end by 5 bases, with 23 bases between. The length of the CDR3 is 16 residues. The CDR3 is CASALRGAAGRETQYF. As DNA, the CDR3 is TGTGCTAGTGCCCTCCGGGGGGCCGCGGGGAGGGAGACCCAGTACTTC.

A single count supports this clone. This rearrangement joins TRBV6-5 to TRBJ2-2, with D maybe TRBD1 (7 bases). CDR1 is MNHEY and CDR2 is SVGAGI in the germline V gene. The CDR3 totals 15 residues. Deletions cut 6 bases from V and 5 bases from J, with 16 bases between. The CDR3 loop is CASRPGGWSTGELFF. The DNA for the CDR3 is TGTGCCAGCAGACCAGGGGGGTGGTCGACCGGGGAGCTGTTTTTT.

The genes are TRBV5-1 and TRBJ1-2, with D maybe TRBD1 (6 bases). The CDR3 covers 15 residues. V was pared by 2 bases and J by 3 bases, with 14 bases between. Germline loops: CDR1 SGHRS, CDR2 YFSETQ. Here the CDR3 DNA reads TGCGCCAGCAGCTTTGGCCCGGACAGTCACTATGGCTACACCTTC. Translation gives CASSFGPDSHYGYTF.

CDR3 nucleotide sequence: TGTGCTAGTGGCCTCGGAGGGGCAGATACGCAGTATTTT. Protein product: CASGLGGADTQYF. The V call is TRBV12-5, the J call TRBJ2-3; TRBD2 might be the D (6 bases). This CDR3 has 13 amino acids. V was shortened by 6 bases and J by 4 bases, with 11 bases between the two germline ends. Germline V gene data show CDR1 as LGHNT and CDR2 as FRNRAP.

The V gene is TRBV20-1, the J gene TRBJ1-2; D uncertain. CDR3 length: 12 residues. Trimming cost V 4 bases and J 1 base, with 7 bases left between them. Germline CDR1 DFQATT, CDR2 SNEGSKA (reference sequence). The CDR3 DNA sequence: TGCAGTGCTAATGACAATAACTATGGCTACACCTTC. Its translation: CSANDNNYGYTF.

This chain connects TRBV11-2 to TRBJ2-2; 9 nucleotides line up with TRBD1. The CDR3 covers 16 residues. CDR1 SGHAT and CDR2 FQNNGV come from the germline V gene. V gave up 5 bases and J gave up 3 bases; unmatched junction bases: 7. CDR3 sequence (DNA): TGTGCCAGCAGCCAAAACAGGGGGCTGGACACCGGGGAGCTGTTTTTT. This translates into CASSQNRGLDTGELFF.

This chain connects TRBV9 to TRBJ2-5, with TRBD2 matching 9 bases. The CDR3 is 17 amino acids. Germline CDR1 SGDLS, CDR2 YYNGEE. J lost 1 base, V lost 3 bases, and 10 bases had no gene match. In DNA, the CDR3 is TGTGCCAGCAGCGCTCGGCCTAGCGGGAAGACCCAAGAGACCCAGTACTTC. It specifies CASSARPSGKTQETQYF.

This chain links TRBV7-9 with TRBJ2-7; the D is unclear. Germline CDR1 SEHNR, CDR2 FQNEAQ (reference sequence). With 5 bases removed from V and 5 bases from J, the gap between germline ends came to 13 bases. The CDR3 has 13 residues. The DNA of the CDR3 is TGTGCCAGCAGCCCCATCCCCTCGGACGAGCAGTACTTC. It translates to CASSPIPSDEQYF. Supplemented by reference TRBV7-9 and TRBJ2-7, the full variable domain reads DTGVSQNPRHKITKRGQNVTFRCDPISEHNRLYWYRQTLGQGPEFLTYFQNEAQLEKSRLLSDRFSAERPKGSFSTLEIQRTEQGDSAMYLCASSPIPSDEQYFGPGTRLTVT.

This sequence joins TRBV2 and TRBJ1-5; 8 positions match TRBD1. The CDR3 loop spans 13 amino acids. Germline CDR1 and CDR2: SNHLY and FYNNEI. V trimming: 5 bases; J trimming: 5 bases; junction bases outside the gene matches: 2. The CDR3 loop is CASSPQGDQPQHF. The CDR3 DNA sequence: TGTGCCAGCAGTCCACAGGGGGATCAGCCCCAGCATTTT.

Only one count was recorded for this clone. The J gene is TRBJ2-5, the V gene TRBV28; TRBD1 is a possible D gene (6 bases). The germline gives CDR1 MDHEN, CDR2 SYDVKM. V lost 4 bases and J 6 bases, leaving 15 bases between the germline ends. The CDR3 has 14 residues. In nucleotides, the CDR3 is TGTGCCAGCAGTTCAGGGGTTTTTCCAAAGACCCAGTACTTC. It yields the protein CASSSGVFPKTQYF.

V and J are TRBV12-3 or TRBV12-4 and TRBJ1-2; 10 bases agree with TRBD1. CDR3 size: 13 residues. With 7 bases clipped from V and 6 bases from J, the junction kept 5 bases outside the gene matches. CDR3 sequence (DNA): TGTGCCAGCACCCTCGACAGGGGGCATGGCTACACCTTC. As protein: CASTLDRGHGYTF.

This clone was picked up many times. The genes are TRBV14 and TRBJ2-7, with TRBD2 matching 8 bases. V gave up 5 bases and J gave up 9 bases; unmatched junction bases: 6. Germline CDR1 and CDR2: SGHDN and FVKESK. The CDR3 totals 12 residues. The CDR3 DNA reads as TGTGCCAGCAGCTTCGAGCGGGAGCGGCAGTACTTC. Its protein product is CASSFERERQYF.

For this clone: The germline gene is not matched at one end of the junction; a read error may be the cause. The rearrangement joins TRBV5-1 to TRBJ1-6; possibly TRBD1 for D (6 bases). Germline CDR1 is SGHRS and CDR2 is YFSETQ. The CDR3 totals 14 residues. CDR3 region: CASSPGTMSAPPHF. The CDR3 region has the DNA TGCGCCAGCAGCCCCGGGACAATGAGTGCACCCCCCCACTTT.

The V and J genes are TRBV12-3 or TRBV12-4 and TRBJ1-1; no reliable D call. The CDR3 loop spans 13 amino acids. Trimming removed 5 bases at V and 2 bases at J, with 9 bases between. In DNA, the CDR3 is TGTGCCAGCAGTCCCCGACTTAACACTGAAGCTTTCTTT. This codes for CASSPRLNTEAFF.

The chain is built from TRBV25-1 and TRBJ1-2, with D hard to call. V lost 7 bases and J 3 bases, leaving 6 bases between the germline ends. The CDR3 runs 11 residues. CDR1 is MGHDK, CDR2 SYGVNS, per germline. This CDR3 reads CASNSYYGYTF. For the CDR3, the DNA is TGTGCCAGCAATTCATACTATGGCTACACCTTC.

In this sample, this clone turned up once. This chain uses TRBV23-1 with TRBJ1-1; 9 bases are a match to TRBD1. TRBV23-1 counts as an open reading frame of uncertain function. CDR3 size: 14 residues. V was clipped by 3 bases and J by 3 bases; unmatched bases: 2. CDR3 nucleotide sequence: TGCGCCAGCAGTCAGCGACAGGGGGACACTGAAGCTTTCTTT. Translating it yields CASSQRQGDTEAFF.

The rearrangement uses TRBV7-2 and TRBJ2-7; 8 positions match TRBD2. There are 15 residues in the CDR3. Per germline, CDR1 SGHTA and CDR2 FQGNSA. The trim removed 5 bases at V and 4 bases at J, leaving 10 bases unmatched. CDR3 nucleotide sequence: TGTGCCAGCAGCGGGGGGGAAGCGGGAGTTTACGAGCAGTACTTC. Its translation is CASSGGEAGVYEQYF.

This sequence joins TRBV28 and TRBJ1-5; a weak D match, TRBD1 (6 bases). The V end was cut by 3 bases, the J end by 3 bases, with 12 bases between. Germline V CDR1 and CDR2: MDHEN, SYDVKM. The CDR3 extends over 15 amino acids. The CDR3 bases are TGTGCCAGCAGTTTCTTCCCAGGGGACAATCAGCCCCAGCATTTT. It encodes CASSFFPGDNQPQHF. Using reference TRBV28 and TRBJ1-5 for the parts outside the CDR3, the full variable domain is DVKVTQSSRYLVKRTGEKVFLECVQDMDHENMFWYRQDPGLGLRLIYFSYDVKMKEKGDIPEGYSVSREKKERFSLILESASTNQTSMYLCASSFFPGDNQPQHFGDGTRLSIL.

This chain connects TRBV3-1 (or the pseudogene TRBV3-2) to TRBJ2-1; 8 bases are shared with TRBD2. V trimming: 4 bases; J trimming: 4 bases; junction bases outside the gene matches: 6. The CDR3 runs 15 residues. Germline V gene sequence: CDR1 LGHDT, CDR2 YNNKEL (reference sequence). Here the CDR3 reads CASSLGLASYNEQFF. DNA of the CDR3: TGTGCCAGCAGCCTCGGACTAGCCTCTTACAATGAGCAGTTCTTC.

V gene TRBV29-1 combines with J gene TRBJ2-5; 7 positions match TRBD1. Looked up from germline, CDR1 is SQVTM and CDR2 is ANQGSEA. V shed 7 bases, J shed 5 bases, and the junction held 4 bases outside the gene matches. The CDR3 has 11 amino acids. The CDR3 sequence: CSGGQEETQYF. The CDR3 coding sequence is TGCAGCGGTGGACAGGAGGAGACCCAGTACTTC.

The V and J genes are TRBV11-3 and TRBJ1-1; 8 bases agree with TRBD1. Germline V gives CDR1 SGHNT, CDR2 YENEEA. V gave up 5 bases and J gave up 2 bases; unmatched junction bases: 7. This CDR3 contains 15 residues. Written as DNA, the CDR3 is TGTGCCAGCAGCCCATCGGGACAGGCTAACACTGAAGCTTTCTTT. Translating gives CASSPSGQANTEAFF.

The chain joins TRBV28 to TRBJ1-2, with 7 positions matching TRBD1. Trimming at V came to 7 bases and at J to 4 bases, leaving 6 bases not matched to a gene. This CDR3 is 13 amino acids long. From germline, CDR1 is MDHEN and CDR2 SYDVKM. The CDR3 nucleotides are TGTGCCAGCAAGGGGGCGCTTGTCTATGGCTACACCTTC. Amino acid sequence: CASKGALVYGYTF.